Presented here are 22 T cell receptor beta chains from one specimen sequenced in a study of radiotherapy plus CTLA-4 blockade in lung cancer. Assay: immunoSEQ multiplex PCR; the TCRdb copy retains only in-frame clones and omits some. The profile covers some 37,000 clones, with about 70% appearing a single time and about 8.1% taken by the ten largest. The sequencing used peripheral blood, collected from a patient treated with radiotherapy plus ipilimumab. These receptors originate from a human donor with non-small cell lung cancer who had stable disease on radiotherapy plus ipilimumab.

The chain joins TRBV11-3 to TRBJ2-5; the match to TRBD1 covers 8 bases. Germline loops: CDR1 SGHNT, CDR2 YENEEA. The V segment lost 5 bases and the J segment 4 bases; nucleotides outside the gene matches: 12. There are 16 residues in the CDR3. In DNA form, the CDR3 reads TGTGCCAGCAGCCCCCCTACCGGACAGGGAAGAGAGACCCAGTACTTC. Translated: CASSPPTGQGRETQYF.

DNA of the CDR3: TGTGCCAGCTCGAACCTTCTCCCGGGCGAAGGCGGAAAACTGTTTTTT. Translating gives CASSNLLPGEGGKLFF. The chain uses TRBV18 and TRBJ1-4; D not certain. V lost 6 bases and J lost 10, with 24 bases in between. Germline V gene data show CDR1 as KGHSH and CDR2 as LQKENI. The CDR3 sequence is 16 residues long.

This clone turned up a few times. This chain joins TRBV6-5 and TRBJ1-6; D remains ambiguous. The CDR3 loop spans 14 amino acids. V gave up 6 bases and J gave up 10 bases, with 16 bases separating them. Germline lookup yields CDR1 MNHEY and CDR2 SVGAGI. For the CDR3, the DNA is TGTGCCAGCAGCCGTATACAAGCCGGGTCACCCCTCCACTTT. Protein: CASSRIQAGSPLHF.

The rearrangement links TRBV7-9 to TRBJ1-1; tentatively, D is TRBD1 (6 bases). V dropped 5 bases and J dropped 3 bases, with 13 bases sitting between them. Germline lookup yields CDR1 SEHNR and CDR2 FQNEAQ (reference sequence). The CDR3 contains 14 residues. The chain's CDR3 is CASSALQGYTEAFF. The CDR3 bases are TGTGCCAGCAGCGCATTACAGGGTTACACTGAAGCTTTCTTT.

A word on this clone: At one boundary the junction diverges from the germline segment, which might be a read error. The same CDR3 arises from other DNA sequences in this sample as well. The chain has TRBV7-3 and TRBJ2-4; TRBD2 aligns across 7 bases. CDR3 length equals 14 residues. In germline, CDR1 is SGHTA, CDR2 FQGTGA. This CDR3 reads CASSPTSSRNIQYF. DNA for the CDR3: TGTGCCAGCAGCCCGACTAGCTCTCGAAACATTCAGTACTTT.

Turning to this clone: One end of the junction is discordant with germline, which a read error may explain. Other DNA sequences within the sample encode an identical CDR3. The genes are TRBV6-5 and TRBJ1-3; D call uncertain. Germline V gene data show CDR1 as MNHEY and CDR2 as SVGAGI. CDR3 length: 11 residues. The CDR3 DNA reads TGCGCCAGCAGTTATGGAAACACCATATATTTT. This codes for CASSYGNTIYF.

CDR3: CASSAPDIFTGELFF. DNA for the CDR3: TGTGCCAGCAGTGCCCCGGACATCTTCACCGGGGAGCTGTTTTTT. This chain joins TRBV28 and TRBJ2-2; D perhaps matches TRBD1 (5 bases). Germline V gene data show CDR1 as MDHEN and CDR2 as SYDVKM. V lost 5 bases to trimming and J lost 4 bases, with 14 bases between them. This CDR3 is built from 15 residues.

The chain employs TRBV5-1 and TRBJ1-1; a possible D gene is TRBD1 (5 bases). CDR1 is SGHRS and CDR2 is YFSETQ in the germline V gene. Trimming shortened V by 1 base and J by 8 bases, and 12 bases separated the two germline ends. There are 13 residues in the CDR3. CDR3 amino acids: CASSLIGRDEAFF. CDR3 DNA sequence: TGCGCCAGCAGCTTGATTGGCAGGGACGAAGCTTTCTTT.

J is TRBJ1-4 and V is TRBV5-6; a weak D match, TRBD1 (5 bases). Germline V gene lookup returns CDR1 SGHDT and CDR2 YYEEEE. There are 14 residues in the CDR3. The V end was cut by 2 bases, the J end by 7 bases, with 12 bases between. CDR3 DNA: TGTGCCAGCAGCTTTGGGGGAGTTAGTGAAAAACTGTTTTTT. Protein: CASSFGGVSEKLFF. Drawing the rest from reference TRBV5-6 and TRBJ1-4, the complete variable domain is DAGVTQSPTHLIKTRGQQVTLRCSPKSGHDTVSWYQQALGQGPQFIFQYYEEEERQRGNFPDRFSGHQFPNYSSELNVNALLLGDSALYLCASSFGGVSEKLFFGSGTQLSVL.

This clone was seen a few times. The gene calls are TRBV7-7 and TRBJ2-5, with D unresolved. Germline V gives CDR1 SSHAT, CDR2 FNYEAQ (reference sequence). V dropped 2 bases and J dropped 5 bases, with 9 bases sitting between them. The CDR3 sequence is 13 residues long. The CDR3 region is CASSLRMGETQYF. In DNA, the CDR3 is TGTGCCAGCAGCTTAAGGATGGGGGAGACCCAGTACTTC.

The chain employs TRBV5-5 and TRBJ1-6; D is possibly TRBD1 (5 bases). The CDR3 has 12 amino acids. In germline, CDR1 is SGHKS, CDR2 YYEKEE (reference sequence). V lost 7 bases to trimming and J lost 13 bases, with 15 bases between them. The CDR3 DNA reads as TGTGCCAGCGGATCTGGGGGGAAGCCCCTCCACTTT. It translates to CASGSGGKPLHF. The full variable domain, with the rest looked up from reference TRBV5-5 and TRBJ1-6, is DAGVTQSPTHLIKTRGQQVTLRCSPISGHKSVSWYQQVLGQGPQFIFQYYEKEERGRGNFPDRFSARQFPNYSSELNVNALLLGDSALYLCASGSGGKPLHFGNGTRLTVT.

The chain employs TRBV29-1 and TRBJ2-1, with a weak D call TRBD1 (6 bases). The germline V gene encodes CDR1 SQVTM and CDR2 ANQGSEA. CDR3 length equals 13 residues. Trimming stripped 7 bases from V and 9 bases from J, with 19 bases between. The DNA for the CDR3 is TGCAGCGCTGACAGGAGTCGTACGAGTGAGCAGTTCTTC. It yields the protein CSADRSRTSEQFF.

This sequence joins TRBV21-1 and TRBJ2-3; TRBD1 is the table's D call and was not checked against the DNA. TRBV21-1 is a documented pseudogene. The CDR3 covers 14 residues. The CDR3 protein is CASSGRGYTDTQYF. The CDR3, as DNA: TGTGCCAGCAGCGGCAGGGGCTACACAGATACGCAGTATTTT.

The gene calls are TRBV30 and TRBJ1-3; unclear D gene. The CDR3 loop spans 15 amino acids. V was pared by 2 bases and J by 0 bases, with 11 bases between. Germline V lookup: CDR1 GTSNPN, CDR2 SVGIG (reference sequence). The CDR3 here is CAWSTGPSSGNTIYF. CDR3 bases: TGTGCCTGGAGTACGGGTCCTAGCTCTGGAAACACCATATATTTT.

This chain links TRBV6-5 with TRBJ2-7; 10 bases fit TRBD2. V shed 6 bases and J 4 bases; nucleotides not matched to a gene: 9. The CDR3 is 15 residues long. Germline V gene lookup returns CDR1 MNHEY and CDR2 SVGAGI. This CDR3 is CASRKSGGASYEQYV. CDR3 coding DNA: TGTGCCAGCAGAAAAAGCGGGGGGGCCTCTTACGAGCAGTACGTC.

The chain combines TRBV11-2 with TRBJ2-1; 8 bases are shared with TRBD2. Per germline, CDR1 SGHAT and CDR2 FQNNGV. The CDR3 sequence is 16 residues long. After removal of 0 bases from V and 10 bases from J, the junction contained 11 bases not matched to a gene. The CDR3 DNA reads TGTGCCAGCAGCTTAGATCGGGCGGGGGGCACGGGGGAGCAGTTCTTC. It yields the protein CASSLDRAGGTGEQFF.

The chain uses TRBV4-2 and TRBJ1-1; TRBD1 agrees at 7 bases. Germline assignment: CDR1 LGHNA and CDR2 YNFKEQ. CDR3 size: 15 residues. V shed 3 bases, J shed 7 bases, and the junction held 11 bases outside the gene matches. The CDR3 here is CASSHPTGLRSEAFF. DNA of the CDR3: TGTGCCAGCAGCCACCCGACAGGGTTACGGAGTGAAGCTTTCTTT.

The CDR3 DNA reads as TGTGCCAGCAGCTTGACTAGTGCTGTGGGATCCTACGAGCAGTACGTC. Translating it yields CASSLTSAVGSYEQYV. This chain uses TRBV5-6 with TRBJ2-7; D is possibly TRBD2 (5 bases). The CDR3 is made up of 16 amino acids. The V end was cut by 1 base, the J end by 1 base, with 15 bases between. Germline lookup yields CDR1 SGHDT and CDR2 YYEEEE.

This clone was observed a few times. The chain has TRBV6-6 and TRBJ1-5; D not certain. Germline V gives CDR1 MNHNY, CDR2 SVGAGI (reference sequence). Trimming shortened V by 7 bases and J by 5 bases, and 15 bases separated the two germline ends. The CDR3 spans 14 residues. CDR3 DNA: TGTGCCAGCACCGCGTCAAGAGACTATCAGCCCCAGCATTTT. This gives the protein CASTASRDYQPQHF.

The chain joins TRBV18 to TRBJ1-5; TRBD1 aligns across 10 bases. Germline values: CDR1 KGHSH, CDR2 LQKENI. The CDR3 consists of 15 residues. The V segment lost 4 bases and the J segment 5 bases; nucleotides outside the gene matches: 5. The CDR3 bases are TGTGCCAGCTCACTAACGACAGGGGGCGATCAGCCCCAGCATTTT. Amino acid sequence: CASSLTTGGDQPQHF.

This chain connects TRBV7-6 to TRBJ1-6; D gene uncertain. Germline CDR1 SGHVS, CDR2 FNYEAQ. Trimming pared 5 bases from V and 10 bases from J, leaving 12 bases between. The CDR3 totals 13 residues. The DNA of the CDR3 is TGTGCCAGCAGCGAAAAGGAGGGCTCACCCCTCCACTTT. Translated, it gives CASSEKEGSPLHF.

V and J are TRBV6-4 and TRBJ2-1; D is possibly TRBD1 (5 bases). V lost 6 bases and J 8 bases, leaving 14 bases between the germline ends. The CDR3 is 13 amino acids. Looked up from germline, CDR1 is MRHNA and CDR2 is SNTAGT. As DNA, the CDR3 is TGTGCCAGCAGAGGGGCAGGGTCTGATGAGCAGTTCTTC. It codes for CASRGAGSDEQFF.